These T cell receptor beta chains were read from a single sample in a study of cytotoxic CD8 clonotypes in ibrutinib-treated CLL. The data were produced by immunoSEQ multiplex PCR, yet TCRdb's version contains in-frame clones alone and is incomplete. The sample lists about 160,000 clones, 70% to 85% occurring once. The sample consisted of PBMCs, taken after 12 months of ibrutinib treatment. These TCRs come from a human donor with chronic lymphocytic leukemia. Each CDR3 is given with its conserved first and last residue. A D gene is named only where the DNA matches it firmly. Clone size, where shown, is once, few, many, or a class for clones that have expanded.

clone_size j_call v_call d_call cdr3_aa cdr3_nt
- TRBJ2-6 TRBV29-1 - CSVWDSGANVLTF TGCAGCGTTTGGGACTCTGGGGCCAACGTCCTGACTTTC
- TRBJ2-5 TRBV27 TRBD2 CASSLLAGAQETQYF TGTGCCAGCAGTTTACTAGCGGGAGCCCAAGAGACCCAGTACTTC
- TRBJ2-3 TRBV28 TRBD2 CASGGTSGRTDTQYF TGTGCCAGCGGCGGGACTAGCGGGAGAACAGATACGCAGTATTTT
- TRBJ1-1 TRBV28 - CASKLDTEAFF TGTGCCAGCAAACTTGACACTGAAGCTTTCTTT
- TRBJ2-3 TRBV5-4 - CASSLLDTQYF TGTGCCAGCAGCTTGCTAGATACGCAGTATTTT
few TRBJ1-2 TRBV18 - CASSPNGQGTGYGYTF TGTGCCAGCTCACCCAACGGGCAGGGAACGGGGTATGGCTACACCTTC
once TRBJ2-3 TRBV28 - CASSLTDEGSTDTQYF TGTGCCAGCAGTTTAACGGATGAGGGATCCACAGATACGCAGTATTTT
many TRBJ1-1 TRBV14 TRBD1 CASQPGQGSEGTEAFF TGTGCCAGCCAACCGGGACAGGGGAGTGAGGGCACTGAAGCTTTCTTT
once TRBJ2-2 TRBV4-2 - CASSQDNTHNTGELFF TGTGCCAGCAGCCAAGATAATACGCATAACACCGGGGAGCTGTTTTTT
- TRBJ1-1 TRBV28 - CASSLFRVEAFF TGTGCCAGCAGTTTATTCAGGGTTGAAGCTTTCTTT
- TRBJ1-2 TRBV4-2 TRBD1 CASSQEYDRVYGYTF TGTGCCAGCAGCCAAGAGTATGACAGGGTTTATGGCTACACCTTC
few TRBJ2-3 TRBV4-3 TRBD2 CASSQETSGGARSDTQYF TGCGCCAGCAGCCAGGAGACTAGCGGGGGGGCGAGATCAGATACGCAGTATTTT
- TRBJ1-1 TRBV29-1 TRBD1 CSDKDDRATEAFF TGCAGCGATAAAGATGACAGGGCCACTGAAGCTTTCTTT
- TRBJ1-2 TRBV27 - CASTKLAGGQNYGYTF TGTGCCAGCACCAAGCTTGCGGGGGGCCAGAACTATGGCTACACCTTC
few TRBJ1-2 TRBV7-8 - CASSPRSYYGYTF TGTGCCAGCAGCCCTAGGTCGTACTATGGCTACACCTTC
- TRBJ1-1 TRBV4-2 TRBD1 CASSRRDRGLDTEAFF TGTGCCAGCAGCCGCCGGGACAGGGGGCTCGACACTGAAGCTTTCTTT
- TRBJ1-5 TRBV4-2 - CASSQVTGGGNQPQHF TGTGCCAGCAGCCAAGTTACCGGGGGCGGCAATCAGCCCCAGCATTTT
few TRBJ1-5 TRBV7-8 - CASSLVDTQPQHF TGTGCCAGCAGCTTAGTGGACACTCAGCCCCAGCATTTT
- TRBJ2-3 TRBV18 - CASSPQGGGFSDTQYF TGTGCCAGCTCACCACAGGGGGGCGGATTTTCAGATACGCAGTATTTT
once TRBJ2-3 TRBV9 TRBD2 CASSAPSGREVADTQYF TGTGCCAGCAGCGCCCCGAGTGGGCGGGAGGTTGCAGATACGCAGTATTTT
- TRBJ1-2 TRBV7-2 - CASSLWGKGYGYTF TGTGCCAGCAGCTTATGGGGGAAGGGCTATGGCTACACCTTC
- TRBJ1-5 TRBV19 - CATNQGGFSNQPQHF TGTGCCACTAACCAGGGCGGTTTTAGCAATCAGCCCCAGCATTTT
- TRBJ2-1 TRBV5-6 TRBD1 CASSYPPTGGNEQFF TGTGCCAGCAGCTACCCGCCGACAGGGGGCAATGAGCAGTTCTTC
- TRBJ2-2 TRBV19 TRBD1 CASKGAPGFTGELFF TGTGCCAGTAAGGGGGCCCCCGGTTTTACCGGGGAGCTGTTTTTT
few TRBJ2-4 TRBV9 - CASSARQWSIQYF TGTGCCAGCAGCGCGAGACAGTGGAGCATTCAGTACTTC
- TRBJ2-7 TRBV11-3 - CAREGFNYEQYF TGTGCCAGAGAAGGGTTCAACTACGAGCAGTACTTC
- TRBJ2-7 TRBV28 - CASKKRGNEQYF TGTGCCAGCAAAAAGAGAGGCAACGAGCAGTACTTC
- TRBJ2-7 TRBV19 - CASKRATSYEQYF TGTGCCAGTAAGAGGGCCACTTCCTACGAGCAGTACTTC
- TRBJ2-7 TRBV5-4 TRBD2 CASSSGGLATSYEQYF TGTGCCAGCAGCTCCGGTGGACTAGCGACCTCCTACGAGCAGTACTTC